The TCR beta chain under discussion was sequenced for a study of OX40 agonist ivuxolimab in advanced cancers. The length of the CDR3 is 16 residues. The germline gives CDR1 WSHSY, CDR2 SAAADI. V dropped 2 bases and J dropped 2 bases, with 13 bases sitting between them. The data were produced by immunoSEQ multiplex PCR, yet TCRdb's version contains in-frame clones alone and is incomplete. The sample records about 40,000 clones, approximately 83% being singletons. With autoimmune disease history or systemic immunosuppression, patients were excluded. This receptor was obtained from an adult with an advanced solid tumor such as melanoma, head and neck, liver or kidney cancer. This specimen was CD4+ or CD8+ T cells sorted from blood, taken in a trial of the OX40 agonist ivuxolimab. The J gene is TRBJ2-4, the V gene TRBV10-2; the D gene is possibly TRBD2 (6 bases). CDR3 sequence reads: CASSEEARGTKNIQYF. CDR3 DNA: TGCGCCAGCAGTGAGGAGGCGCGGGGTACCAAAAACATTCAGTACTTC.